This TCR beta chain was obtained from a study of graft-versus-host responses after intestinal transplantation. Study as a whole: The transplants performed in recipients were multivisceral, liver-intestinal, or isolated intestinal. Whole-study findings and limits: Peak levels of circulating GvH clones tracked with early post-transplant HvG declines. Recipient bone marrow held GvH clones, some seen earlier in ileum or blood. Within the allografts of patients who had graft-donor T cell macrochimerism, graft-versus-host to host-versus-graft clonal ratios were high.

V was cut by 0 bases and J by 4 bases, with 12 bases left in between. The CDR3 sequence is 15 residues long. In germline, CDR1 is SGHNT, CDR2 YYREEE (reference sequence). On this clone: The antigen is undetermined.

Libraries were prepared by immunoSEQ multiplex PCR; TCRdb keeps only in-frame clonotypes and omits some of them. The table has about 85,000 clones, roughly 80% seen once. The rearrangement links TRBV5-4 to TRBJ2-3; D not certain. The source was unstimulated CD4+ T cells sorted from spleen or lymph node cells, collected before intestinal transplant. The sequence came from a human donor who received an intestinal transplant. CDR3 bases: TGTGCCAGCAGCTTGGCGCCCTATTCCGCAGATACGCAGTATTTT. This encodes CASSLAPYSADTQYF.